One sample yielded the 8 T cell receptor beta chains listed below, sequenced in a study of T cells after yellow fever vaccination. One entry per CDR3 protein results from TCRdb running MiXCR on the 5' RACE reads. Among 170,000 or so distinct CDR3 sequences listed, roughly 6.2% were seen once. This specimen consisted of CD4+ T cells sorted from PBMCs, obtained on the day of the first yellow fever vaccination. These receptors were obtained from a man in his late teens or twenties who received the YFV17D yellow fever vaccine.

As regards this clonotype: A much bigger clone sits one base away, suggesting this may be a read error. V usage is TRBV3-1 and J usage is TRBJ2-5; 13 bases fit TRBD2. The ends lost 1 base at V and 5 bases at J; junction bases unmatched: 7. This CDR3 spans 17 amino acids. CDR1 is LGHDT, CDR2 YNNKEL, per germline (reference sequence). The CDR3 DNA reads TGTGCCAGCAGCCAAGGACTAGCGGGGGGATATGCGGAGACCCAGTACTTC. Translating gives CASSQGLAGGYAETQYF.

This clonotype showed up many times. The V call is TRBV6-5, the J call TRBJ2-3, with D uncertain. The V gene's germline CDR1 is MNHEY and CDR2 SVGAGI. The CDR3 totals 15 residues. V shed 6 bases and J shed 0 bases, with 13 bases lying between them. The DNA of the CDR3 is TGTGCCAGCAGCCCACACGCACTGAGCACAGATACGCAGTATTTT. Its translation: CASSPHALSTDTQYF.

The chain recombines TRBV7-2 with TRBJ1-4; D is unresolved. The length of the CDR3 is 14 residues. Germline-derived CDR1 and CDR2 are SGHTA and FQGNSA. The V end was cut by 1 base, the J end by 6 bases, with 9 bases between. The CDR3 sequence is CASSLGTGYEKLFF. The CDR3 nucleotides read TGTGCCAGCAGCTTAGGAACCGGGTATGAAAAACTGTTTTTT.

The V call is TRBV3-1, the J call TRBJ2-3, with D uncertain. Germline CDR1 is LGHDT and CDR2 is YNNKEL (reference sequence). The ends were cut back, 1 base at V and 0 bases at J, with 8 bases in the middle. The CDR3 spans 15 residues. CDR3 in amino acids: CASSQVLHSTDTQYF. CDR3 coding DNA: TGTGCCAGCAGCCAAGTATTACATAGCACAGATACGCAGTATTTT.

As concerns this clonotype: A read error may explain this, as a much larger clone is one base away. CDR3 bases: TGTGCCCGCAGGGACAGCAACACTGAAGCTTTCTTT. Residues: CARRDSNTEAFF. The gene calls are TRBV28 and TRBJ1-1, with 7 bases aligning to TRBD1. Germline lookup yields CDR1 MDHEN and CDR2 SYDVKM. The CDR3 runs to 12 residues.

This clonotype was seen at least ten times. The gene calls are TRBV30 and TRBJ2-4; D is possibly TRBD2 (5 bases). Trimming cost V 1 base and J 9 bases, with 7 bases left between them. CDR1 is GTSNPN, CDR2 SVGIG, per germline (reference sequence). CDR3 length: 11 amino acids. As DNA, the CDR3 is TGTGCCTGGAGTGCGGGAAGCATTCAGTACTTC. This encodes CAWSAGSIQYF.

The V and J genes are TRBV29-1 and TRBJ2-7; 11 positions agree with TRBD2. V trimming: 7 bases; J trimming: 5 bases; junction bases outside the gene matches: 4. The CDR3 length is 12 residues. The germline CDR1 and CDR2 sequences are SQVTM and ANQGSEA. CDR3 DNA: TGCAGCGCAGGGACTAGCGGTAACGAGCAGTACTTC. It translates to CSAGTSGNEQYF.

The sample holds many counts of this clonotype. The chain employs TRBV12-3 or TRBV12-4 and TRBJ2-7; TRBD1 matches at 9 bases. The CDR3 is made up of 14 amino acids. The trim removed 6 bases at V and 3 bases at J, leaving 6 bases unmatched. The CDR3 bases are TGTGCCAGCAGGGCCGGGACAGGGTTCTACGAGCAGTACTTC. Translating gives CASRAGTGFYEQYF.